Shown below are 12 T cell receptor beta chains from a single sample sequenced in a study of T cells after yellow fever vaccination. MiXCR, applied by TCRdb to the 5' RACE reads, yields one record per CDR3 protein. Found here are approximately 300,000 distinct CDR3 sequences, about 10% of them singletons; the top ten hold about 3%. The specimen was CD4+ T cells sorted from PBMCs, collected 45 days after the yellow fever booster vaccination. Source of these receptors: a man aged 18 to 29 who received the YFV17D yellow fever vaccine.

This clonotype has ten or more counts. This chain uses TRBV28 with TRBJ1-5; no definite D call. The germline V gene has CDR1 MDHEN and CDR2 SYDVKM. Trimming took 8 bases from V and 5 from J, leaving 10 bases between them. The CDR3 is 12 residues long. CDR3 sequence: CASATGDQPQHF. The CDR3 coding sequence is TGTGCCAGCGCAACGGGCGATCAGCCCCAGCATTTT.

This chain uses TRBV4-1 with TRBJ2-3, with D hard to call. The CDR3 covers 14 residues. The germline V gene has CDR1 MGHRA and CDR2 YSYEKL. V lost 1 base and J lost 4, with 9 bases in between. Written as DNA, the CDR3 is TGCGCCAGCAGCCAAGGTCCAGTACCAGATACGCAGTATTTT. Translation: CASSQGPVPDTQYF.

This clonotype has only a few counts. V and J are TRBV7-3 and TRBJ2-2, with D unclear. Germline CDR1 SGHTA, CDR2 FQGTGA. The CDR3 consists of 12 residues. The CDR3 spells CVVGWGTGELFF. The CDR3 region has the DNA TGTGTCGTGGGGTGGGGCACCGGGGAGCTGTTTTTT.

This clonotype was seen at least ten times. In DNA, the CDR3 is TGTGCCAGCAGCTTAAGGACAGGGGGGTCACCCCTCCACTTT. This gives the protein CASSLRTGGSPLHF. This chain joins TRBV7-2 and TRBJ1-6, with 10 bases that match TRBD1. From germline, CDR1 is SGHTA and CDR2 FQGNSA. The CDR3 sequence is 14 residues long. V dropped 2 bases and J dropped 10; count of bases not matched to a gene: 2.

This clonotype was seen a few times. The CDR3 is CASRRQWGTEAFF. CDR3 in DNA: TGTGCCAGTAGGAGACAGTGGGGCACTGAAGCTTTCTTT. The chain is built from TRBV19 and TRBJ1-1, with D tentatively TRBD1 (5 bases). This CDR3 has 13 residues. Germline lookup yields CDR1 LNHDA and CDR2 SQIVND (reference sequence). Trimming took 6 bases from V and 4 from J, leaving 12 bases between them.

The gene calls are TRBV5-1 and TRBJ2-1; TRBD1 aligns across 12 bases. Germline CDR1 SGHRS, CDR2 YFSETQ. The length of the CDR3 is 16 residues. V dropped 0 bases and J dropped 10; count of bases not matched to a gene: 8. The chain's CDR3 is CASSLGPGQGAREQFF. The CDR3 nucleotides are TGCGCCAGCAGCTTGGGACCGGGACAGGGGGCGCGAGAGCAGTTCTTC.

This clonotype was observed a few times. The rearrangement links TRBV5-1 to TRBJ1-1, with TRBD1 matching 8 bases. This CDR3 is built from 14 residues. V was pared by 4 bases and J by 6 bases, with 8 bases of the junction left unmatched. Germline V CDR1 and CDR2: SGHRS, YFSETQ. The CDR3 DNA sequence: TGCGCCAGCAGCCGGGACAGGCTTTCCGCTGAAGCTTTCTTT. Translating gives CASSRDRLSAEAFF.

This clonotype was observed many times. The rearrangement links TRBV9 to TRBJ1-4, with D tentatively TRBD1 (5 bases). The germline V and J ends were trimmed by 4 bases and 7 bases, with 11 bases remaining between them. The CDR3 loop spans 13 amino acids. In germline, CDR1 is SGDLS, CDR2 YYNGEE. CDR3 sequence (DNA): TGTGCCAGCAGCCCGGCAGGGTTTGAAAAACTGTTTTTT. It codes for CASSPAGFEKLFF.

The J gene is TRBJ2-3, the V gene TRBV7-8; no reliable D call. Per germline, CDR1 SGHVS and CDR2 FQNEAQ. Deletions cut 1 base from V and 6 bases from J, with 14 bases between. CDR3 length: 15 amino acids. The CDR3 here is CASSLGAFSADTQYF. CDR3 DNA: TGTGCCAGCAGCTTAGGAGCTTTTTCCGCGGATACGCAGTATTTT.

The chain carries TRBV7-6 and TRBJ1-2; D unclear. V was clipped by 1 base and J by 2 bases, with 11 bases between them. The V gene's germline CDR1 is SGHVS and CDR2 FNYEAQ. The CDR3 has 15 amino acids. In DNA, the CDR3 is TGTGCCAGCAGCTTAGTCCCCGATGCAAACTATGGCTACACCTTC. Its translation is CASSLVPDANYGYTF.

The chain combines TRBV7-2 with TRBJ2-3; D gene unclear. The CDR3 covers 13 residues. V was clipped by 5 bases and J by 6 bases, with 12 bases between them. Germline values: CDR1 SGHTA, CDR2 FQGNSA. The CDR3 loop is CASSIRRWDTQYF. The CDR3 bases are TGTGCCAGCAGCATTAGACGGTGGGATACGCAGTATTTT.

The J gene is TRBJ2-7, the V gene TRBV6-5, with D possibly called TRBD1 or TRBD2 (6 bases each). CDR3 length equals 15 residues. Trimming took off 8 bases at V and 0 bases at J, with 17 bases between the two ends. Germline CDR1 and CDR2: MNHEY and SVGAGI. The CDR3 protein is CASGPPGASSYEQYV. The CDR3 DNA is TGTGCCAGCGGCCCCCCGGGGGCCAGCTCCTACGAGCAGTACGTC.